These T cell receptor beta chains were read from a single sample in a study of T cells in Graves' hyperthyroidism and ophthalmopathy. TCRdb itself ran the multiplex PCR reads through MiXCR, one entry per CDR3 protein. This sample has almost 500,000 distinct CDR3 sequences, with roughly 23% found just once. The sample consisted of blood. The receptors originated from a woman in her seventies with Graves' ophthalmopathy. Both conserved end residues are part of each CDR3. D genes are given only for firm matches. Only some rows state a clone size, as once, few, many or a class for expanded clones.

v_gene: TRBV6-9
abundance: .
d_gene: TRBD2
j_gene: TRBJ2-7
CDR3aa: CASSHVPGTSSNEQYF
CDR3nt: TGTGCCAGCAGTCATGTCCCCGGGACTAGCTCGAACGAGCAGTACTTC

v_gene: TRBV20-1
abundance: few
d_gene: TRBD2
j_gene: TRBJ2-1
CDR3aa: CSATLAGGPGEQFF
CDR3nt: TGCAGTGCCACACTAGCGGGAGGGCCAGGTGAGCAGTTCTTC

v_gene: TRBV6-1
abundance: .
d_gene: TRBD1
j_gene: TRBJ1-1
CDR3aa: CASSPDRGPLMNTEAFF
CDR3nt: TGTGCCAGCAGTCCCGACAGGGGTCCCTTAATGAACACTGAAGCTTTCTTT

v_gene: TRBV24-1
abundance: .
d_gene: TRBD2
j_gene: TRBJ2-1
CDR3aa: CATSDTGTSGRVVNSEQFF
CDR3nt: TGTGCCACCAGTGACACCGGGACTAGCGGGAGAGTTGTAAACAGTGAGCAGTTCTTC

v_gene: TRBV11-2
abundance: many
d_gene: .
j_gene: TRBJ2-7
CDR3aa: CASSLPGLFYEQYF
CDR3nt: TGTGCCAGCAGCTTGCCGGGACTGTTCTACGAGCAGTACTTC

v_gene: TRBV3-1
abundance: .
d_gene: .
j_gene: TRBJ1-5
CDR3aa: CASTQGRRQPQHF
CDR3nt: TGTGCCAGCACCCAAGGCAGACGTCAGCCCCAGCATTTT

v_gene: TRBV15
abundance: few
d_gene: .
j_gene: TRBJ2-3
CDR3aa: CATSLFRGTDTQYF
CDR3nt: TGTGCCACCAGCCTGTTCCGGGGGACAGATACGCAGTATTTT

v_gene: TRBV6-2/TRBV6-3
abundance: few
d_gene: TRBD2
j_gene: TRBJ2-7
CDR3aa: CASRRRLAGATYEQYF
CDR3nt: TGTGCCAGCAGACGTCGACTAGCGGGAGCCACCTACGAGCAGTACTTC

v_gene: TRBV20-1
abundance: few
d_gene: TRBD1
j_gene: TRBJ1-1
CDR3aa: CSARRTGGITEAFF
CDR3nt: TGCAGTGCTAGACGGACAGGGGGCATCACTGAAGCTTTCTTT

v_gene: TRBV12-5
abundance: .
d_gene: .
j_gene: TRBJ2-3
CDR3aa: CATRGVPDTQYF
CDR3nt: TGTGCTACAAGGGGTGTCCCAGATACGCAGTATTTT

v_gene: TRBV19
abundance: .
d_gene: .
j_gene: TRBJ2-1
CDR3aa: CASSRTRADEQFF
CDR3nt: TGTGCCAGTAGTAGGACGAGGGCGGATGAGCAGTTCTTC

v_gene: TRBV28
abundance: .
d_gene: TRBD2
j_gene: TRBJ2-1
CDR3aa: CASSAAGTSNNEQFF
CDR3nt: TGTGCCAGCAGTGCAGCCGGGACTAGCAACAATGAGCAGTTCTTC

v_gene: TRBV11-2
abundance: many
d_gene: .
j_gene: TRBJ2-7
CDR3aa: CASSLGGPGKYF
CDR3nt: TGTGCCAGCAGCTTAGGGGGTCCGGGGAAGTACTTC

v_gene: TRBV28
abundance: few
d_gene: .
j_gene: TRBJ1-2
CDR3aa: CASSLKGQGSGGYTF
CDR3nt: TGTGCCAGCAGTTTAAAGGGGCAGGGGTCGGGTGGCTACACCTTC

v_gene: TRBV24-1
abundance: .
d_gene: .
j_gene: TRBJ1-2
CDR3aa: CATRDGNYGYTF
CDR3nt: TGTGCCACCAGGGACGGTAACTATGGCTACACCTTC

v_gene: TRBV27
abundance: .
d_gene: TRBD2
j_gene: TRBJ2-3
CDR3aa: CASSLLPGLVASTDTQYF
CDR3nt: TGTGCCAGCAGTCTACTACCGGGACTAGTGGCTAGCACAGATACGCAGTATTTT

v_gene: TRBV19
abundance: few
d_gene: TRBD1
j_gene: TRBJ2-6
CDR3aa: CASSMDRGAGANVLTF
CDR3nt: TGTGCCAGTAGTATGGACAGGGGAGCTGGGGCCAACGTCCTGACTTTC

v_gene: TRBV7-2
abundance: .
d_gene: TRBD2
j_gene: TRBJ2-2
CDR3aa: CASSQLSGGTGELFF
CDR3nt: TGTGCCAGCAGCCAACTCTCGGGGGGCACCGGGGAGCTGTTTTTT

v_gene: TRBV6-2/TRBV6-3
abundance: many
d_gene: TRBD1
j_gene: TRBJ1-1
CDR3aa: CASRRGGAGTEAFF
CDR3nt: TGTGCCAGCAGAAGAGGGGGCGCGGGCACTGAAGCTTTCTTT

v_gene: TRBV30
abundance: many
d_gene: .
j_gene: TRBJ2-3
CDR3aa: CAWSVSEITQYF
CDR3nt: TGTGCCTGGAGTGTTTCAGAGATAACGCAGTATTTT

v_gene: TRBV2
abundance: many
d_gene: .
j_gene: TRBJ1-6
CDR3aa: CASSIERSVNSPLHF
CDR3nt: TGTGCCAGCAGTATAGAGAGATCCGTTAATTCACCCCTCCACTTT

v_gene: TRBV15
abundance: many
d_gene: .
j_gene: TRBJ2-5
CDR3aa: CATSRWDHRTQYF
CDR3nt: TGTGCCACCAGCAGATGGGACCACAGGACCCAGTACTTC

v_gene: TRBV18
abundance: .
d_gene: .
j_gene: TRBJ2-1
CDR3aa: CASSPETFYNEQFF
CDR3nt: TGTGCCAGCTCACCAGAGACGTTTTACAATGAGCAGTTCTTC

v_gene: TRBV7-2
abundance: medium-sized
d_gene: TRBD1
j_gene: TRBJ1-2
CDR3aa: CASSTRTGDNYGYTF
CDR3nt: TGTGCCAGCAGCACAAGGACAGGGGACAACTATGGCTACACCTTC

v_gene: TRBV19
abundance: .
d_gene: TRBD2
j_gene: TRBJ2-1
CDR3aa: CASSSDGLGLAGNNEQFF
CDR3nt: TGTGCCAGTAGTTCTGACGGACTGGGACTAGCGGGTAACAATGAGCAGTTCTTC

v_gene: TRBV13
abundance: .
d_gene: .
j_gene: TRBJ2-5
CDR3aa: CASSLSGGPQETQYF
CDR3nt: TGTGCCAGCAGCTTAAGCGGAGGTCCTCAAGAGACCCAGTACTTC

v_gene: TRBV20-1
abundance: few
d_gene: .
j_gene: TRBJ1-5
CDR3aa: CSARVDSNQPQHF
CDR3nt: TGCAGTGCTAGAGTAGATAGCAATCAGCCCCAGCATTTT

v_gene: TRBV20-1
abundance: .
d_gene: .
j_gene: TRBJ1-5
CDR3aa: CSARDRMGLNNQPQHF
CDR3nt: TGCAGTGCTAGAGATCGGATGGGATTGAACAATCAGCCCCAGCATTTT

v_gene: TRBV20-1
abundance: few
d_gene: .
j_gene: TRBJ1-1
CDR3aa: CSASSQRGHTEAFF
CDR3nt: TGCAGTGCTTCCTCTCAACGGGGCCACACTGAAGCTTTCTTT